Reported below is one T cell receptor (beta chain). This specimen comes from a study of long-term antiretroviral therapy in people with HIV. The libraries were made with immunoSEQ v3.0 at survey level. Profiled with immunoSEQ multiplex PCR; TCRdb holds only in-frame clones, not every one. The sample records 10,000 or so clones, around four fifths being singletons. The CDR3 is made up of 15 amino acids. Germline V lookup: CDR1 MNHEY, CDR2 SVGAGI. Trimming shortened V by 0 bases and J by 7 bases, and 15 bases separated the two germline ends. The sequences come from unsorted PBMCs, collected 0.7 years after starting antiretroviral therapy. The TCR originated in a man aged 35 to 55 with HIV. V is TRBV6-5 and J is TRBJ1-2; D not resolved. The CDR3 sequence is CASSYSGESYSGYTF. The CDR3 DNA is TGTGCCAGCAGTTACTCGGGAGAATCCTACTCTGGCTACACCTTC.